These T cell receptor beta chains were read from a single sample in a study of identical twins. One entry per CDR3 protein, called by TCRdb with MiXCR from the 5' RACE reads. The sample shows about 730,000 distinct CDR3 sequences, about 20% of them seen only once. In addition, the sample was reused for a study of T cells expressing NK-cell markers.

The sample was PBMCs. The origin of the receptors is a woman under 30 in good health. Both conserved end residues are part of each CDR3. The D gene is left open where the match is weak. The listing skips clone size in some rows; elsewhere it reads once, few, many or a size class.

TRBD2 | 16 | - | TRBJ2-1 | TRBV29-1 | CSVERTSGGVYNEQFF | TGCAGCGTTGAGAGGACTAGCGGGGGGGTTTACAATGAGCAGTTCTTC
- | 13 | many | TRBJ1-2 | TRBV5-6 | CASSVGLRADYTF | TGTGCCAGCAGCGTCGGCTTACGGGCCGACTACACCTTC
- | 13 | - | TRBJ1-6 | TRBV5-1 | CASSPTVSSPLHF | TGCGCCAGCAGCCCGACGGTATCTTCACCCCTCCACTTT
TRBD2 | 14 | - | TRBJ2-3 | TRBV20-1 | CSAQGLQGADTQYF | TGCAGTGCCCAGGGACTACAAGGGGCAGATACGCAGTATTTT
- | 14 | - | TRBJ2-3 | TRBV12-3/TRBV12-4 | CASSFRTLPDTQYF | TGTGCCAGCAGTTTTCGGACTCTTCCAGATACGCAGTATTTT
TRBD1 | 15 | - | TRBJ2-7 | TRBV5-1 | CASSYDRGRSYEQYF | TGCGCCAGCAGCTATGACAGGGGGCGATCCTACGAGCAGTACTTC
- | 14 | - | TRBJ2-3 | TRBV20-1 | CSATRDGSTDTQYF | TGCAGTGCTACGCGGGACGGAAGCACAGATACGCAGTATTTT
- | 16 | many | TRBJ2-6 | TRBV20-1 | CSAREAGNSGANVLTF | TGCAGTGCTAGAGAGGCGGGAAACTCTGGGGCCAACGTCCTGACTTTC
TRBD2 | 15 | few | TRBJ2-1 | TRBV18 | CASSPTSVRYNEQFF | TGTGCCAGCTCACCGACTAGCGTACGATACAATGAGCAGTTCTTC
- | 15 | - | TRBJ2-1 | TRBV6-5 | CASSYGLAPYNEQFF | TGTGCCAGCAGTTACGGGCTAGCGCCTTACAATGAGCAGTTCTTC
TRBD2 | 18 | few | TRBJ2-1 | TRBV5-6 | CASRERTSGRGSYNEQFF | TGTGCCAGCAGGGAACGGACTAGCGGGAGGGGATCCTACAATGAGCAGTTCTTC
- | 15 | few | TRBJ2-3 | TRBV6-5 | CASIYPSLGRDTQYF | TGTGCCAGCATTTACCCGAGCTTAGGGAGGGATACGCAGTATTTT
- | 14 | - | TRBJ1-4 | TRBV29-1 | CSVTHGAVDEKLFF | TGCAGCGTGACGCACGGGGCTGTTGATGAAAAACTGTTTTTT
- | 13 | few | TRBJ1-2 | TRBV6-1 | CASSGTGTGGYTF | TGTGCCAGCAGTGGAACAGGGACGGGCGGCTACACCTTC
TRBD1 | 16 | few | TRBJ2-7 | TRBV29-1 | CSVERAGTVSSYEQYF | TGCAGCGTTGAAAGAGCCGGGACAGTGAGCTCCTACGAGCAGTACTTC
- | 13 | few | TRBJ1-1 | TRBV6-1 | CASRIRVSTEAFF | TGTGCCAGCAGGATCAGGGTGAGCACTGAAGCTTTCTTT
TRBD2 | 15 | few | TRBJ2-3 | TRBV6-1 | CASLDSGAMGPTQYF | TGTGCCAGCCTTGACAGCGGGGCCATGGGTCCCACGCAGTATTTT
- | 14 | - | TRBJ2-5 | TRBV15 | CATSRRQRKETQYF | TGTGCCACCAGCAGAAGACAGCGCAAAGAGACCCAGTACTTC
- | 11 | few | TRBJ1-1 | TRBV6-5 | CASRGVTEAFF | TGTGCCAGCAGGGGGGTCACTGAAGCTTTCTTT
- | 14 | few | TRBJ2-4 | TRBV18 | CASSPPLAKNIQYF | TGTGCCAGCTCACCGCCCTTAGCCAAAAACATTCAGTACTTC
TRBD1 | 16 | few | TRBJ2-3 | TRBV6-5 | CASSSPRDRGGDTQYF | TGTGCCAGCAGTTCCCCCCGGGACAGGGGCGGGGATACGCAGTATTTT
- | 12 | once | TRBJ2-7 | TRBV15 | CATSQPASEQYF | TGTGCCACCAGTCAACCAGCTAGCGAGCAGTACTTC
TRBD2 | 16 | - | TRBJ2-3 | TRBV5-6 | CASSFQTSGGTDTQYF | TGTGCCAGCAGCTTCCAGACTAGCGGGGGAACAGATACGCAGTATTTT
- | 16 | - | TRBJ2-1 | TRBV28 | CASSPLLEKAYNEQFF | TGTGCCAGCAGTCCGCTTTTAGAGAAGGCCTACAATGAGCAGTTCTTC
- | 13 | - | TRBJ2-7 | TRBV10-3 | CAISGGRAYEQYF | TGTGCCATCAGTGGGGGCAGGGCCTACGAGCAGTACTTC
- | 14 | - | TRBJ1-1 | TRBV7-9 | CASSLGGLATEAFF | TGTGCCAGCAGCTTAGGAGGTCTTGCGACTGAAGCTTTCTTT
TRBD2 | 14 | few | TRBJ2-3 | TRBV10-3 | CAIRLAVAVDTQYF | TGTGCCATCAGACTAGCGGTAGCAGTAGATACGCAGTATTTT
TRBD2 | 16 | few | TRBJ2-1 | TRBV20-1 | CSARVASGSSYNEQFF | TGCAGTGCTAGGGTGGCAAGCGGGAGCTCCTACAATGAGCAGTTCTTC
- | 14 | few | TRBJ1-3 | TRBV5-1 | CASSQTGSGNTIYF | TGCGCCAGCAGCCAGACAGGTTCTGGAAACACCATATATTTT
- | 14 | - | TRBJ1-1 | TRBV5-1 | CASSLGTGTAEAFF | TGCGCCAGCAGCTTGGGGACTGGGACGGCTGAAGCTTTCTTT
- | 15 | many | TRBJ1-3 | TRBV6-1 | CASRWTPNAGNTIYF | TGTGCCAGCAGGTGGACTCCCAATGCAGGAAACACCATATATTTT
TRBD1 | 16 | - | TRBJ2-3 | TRBV4-2 | CASSQTRTGSQDTQYF | TGTGCCAGCAGCCAGACCAGGACAGGGTCCCAAGATACTCAGTATTTT
TRBD2 | 14 | few | TRBJ2-1 | TRBV20-1 | CSASRGGTYNEQFF | TGCAGTGCTAGTCGCGGGGGGACCTACAATGAGCAGTTCTTC
- | 13 | - | TRBJ2-7 | TRBV27 | CASSRRDTHEQYF | TGTGCCAGCAGTAGGAGGGACACTCACGAGCAGTACTTC
TRBD2 | 16 | - | TRBJ2-7 | TRBV9 | CASSVSPLASTYEQYF | TGTGCCAGCAGCGTTTCCCCACTAGCGTCTACCTACGAGCAGTACTTC
TRBD2 | 15 | - | TRBJ2-7 | TRBV5-6 | CASRYGTSGTNEQYF | TGTGCCAGCCGCTACGGGACTAGCGGGACCAACGAGCAGTACTTC
- | 13 | - | TRBJ2-1 | TRBV7-3 | CASSLSRRDEQFF | TGTGCCAGCAGCTTATCCCGGCGGGATGAGCAGTTCTTC
- | 16 | few | TRBJ2-1 | TRBV7-6 | CASSSIPQGGGNEQFF | TGTGCCAGCAGCTCTATACCGCAGGGGGGCGGGAATGAGCAGTTCTTC